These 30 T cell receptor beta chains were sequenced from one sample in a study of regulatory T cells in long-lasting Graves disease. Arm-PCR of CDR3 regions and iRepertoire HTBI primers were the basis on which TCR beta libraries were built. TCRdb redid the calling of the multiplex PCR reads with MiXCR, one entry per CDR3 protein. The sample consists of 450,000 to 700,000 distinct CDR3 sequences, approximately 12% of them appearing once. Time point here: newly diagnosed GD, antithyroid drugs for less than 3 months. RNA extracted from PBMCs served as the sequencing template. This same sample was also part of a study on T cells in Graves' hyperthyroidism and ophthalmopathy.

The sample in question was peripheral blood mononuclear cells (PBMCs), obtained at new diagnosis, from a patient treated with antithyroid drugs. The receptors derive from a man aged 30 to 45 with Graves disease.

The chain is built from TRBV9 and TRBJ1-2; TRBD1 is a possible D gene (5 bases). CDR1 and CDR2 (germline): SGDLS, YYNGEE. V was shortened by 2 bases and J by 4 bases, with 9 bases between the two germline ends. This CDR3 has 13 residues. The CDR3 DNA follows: TGTGCCAGCAGCGTTCCGGGGGGCTATGGCTACACCTTC. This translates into CASSVPGGYGYTF.

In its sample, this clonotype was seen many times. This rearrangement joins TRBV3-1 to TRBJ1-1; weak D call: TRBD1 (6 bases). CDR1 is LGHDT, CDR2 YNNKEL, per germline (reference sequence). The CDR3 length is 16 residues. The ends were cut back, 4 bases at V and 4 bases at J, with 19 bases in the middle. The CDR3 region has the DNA TGTGCCAGCAGCCCGACCGGGGGGGGCAGGGGCACTGAAGCTTTCTTT. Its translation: CASSPTGGGRGTEAFF.

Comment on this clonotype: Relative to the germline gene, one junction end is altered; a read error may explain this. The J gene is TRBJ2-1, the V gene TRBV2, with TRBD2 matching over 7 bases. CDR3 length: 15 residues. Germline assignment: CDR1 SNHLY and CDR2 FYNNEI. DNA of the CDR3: TGTGCCGGCAGTGCAGCGGGGTTCACCTACAATGAGCAGTTCTTC. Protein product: CAGSAAGFTYNEQFF.

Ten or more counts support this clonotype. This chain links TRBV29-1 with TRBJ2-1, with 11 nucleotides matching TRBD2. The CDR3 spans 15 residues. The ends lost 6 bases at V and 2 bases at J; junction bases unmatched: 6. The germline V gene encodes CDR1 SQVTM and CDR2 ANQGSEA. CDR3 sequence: CSVEPGLAAYNEQFF. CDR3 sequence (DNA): TGCAGCGTGGAACCGGGACTAGCGGCCTACAATGAGCAGTTCTTC.

CDR3 sequence reads: CATSDRDRGVTGELFF. The DNA for the CDR3 is TGTGCCACCAGTGACCGAGACAGGGGCGTCACCGGGGAGCTGTTTTTT. V and J are TRBV24-1 and TRBJ2-2; 8 bases map to TRBD1. Germline CDR1 is KGHDR and CDR2 is SFDVKD. After removal of 4 bases from V and 4 bases from J, the junction contained 7 bases not matched to a gene. This CDR3 is 16 amino acids long.

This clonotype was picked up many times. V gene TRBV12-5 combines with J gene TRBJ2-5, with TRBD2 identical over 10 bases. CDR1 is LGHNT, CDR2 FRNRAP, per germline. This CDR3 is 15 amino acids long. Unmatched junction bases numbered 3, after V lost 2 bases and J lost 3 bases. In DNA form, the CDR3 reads TGTGCTAGTGGTTTGATTAGCGGGAGGAAAGAGACCCAGTACTTC. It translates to CASGLISGRKETQYF.

CDR3 region: CASSLGSEFNQPQHF. The CDR3 DNA follows: TGTGCCAGCAGTTTAGGGTCAGAGTTTAATCAGCCCCAGCATTTT. The chain uses TRBV6-4 and TRBJ1-5, with no clear D. The V gene lost 5 bases and the J gene lost 4 bases, with 15 bases spanning the gap. Germline CDR1 reads MRHNA; CDR2 reads SNTAGT. The CDR3 has 15 amino acids.

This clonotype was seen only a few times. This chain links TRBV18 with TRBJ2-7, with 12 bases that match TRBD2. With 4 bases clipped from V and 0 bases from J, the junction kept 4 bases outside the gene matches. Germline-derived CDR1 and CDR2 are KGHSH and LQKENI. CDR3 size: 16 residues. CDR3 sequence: CASSRPGLAGSYEQYF. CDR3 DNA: TGTGCCAGCTCACGGCCGGGACTAGCGGGCTCCTACGAGCAGTACTTC.

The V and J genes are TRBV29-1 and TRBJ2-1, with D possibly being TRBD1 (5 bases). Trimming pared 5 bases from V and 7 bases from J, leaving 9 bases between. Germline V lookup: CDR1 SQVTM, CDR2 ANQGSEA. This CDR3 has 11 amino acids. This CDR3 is CSVLRGNEQFF. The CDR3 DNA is TGCAGCGTTCTTAGGGGTAATGAGCAGTTCTTC.

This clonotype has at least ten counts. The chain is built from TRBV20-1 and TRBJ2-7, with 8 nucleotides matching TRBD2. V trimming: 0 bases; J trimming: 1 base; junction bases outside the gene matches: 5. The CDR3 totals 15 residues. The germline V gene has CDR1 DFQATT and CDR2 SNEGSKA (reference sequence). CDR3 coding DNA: TGCAGTGCTAGAGATGGACTAGCCGGGTCCTACGAGCAGTACTTC. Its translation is CSARDGLAGSYEQYF.

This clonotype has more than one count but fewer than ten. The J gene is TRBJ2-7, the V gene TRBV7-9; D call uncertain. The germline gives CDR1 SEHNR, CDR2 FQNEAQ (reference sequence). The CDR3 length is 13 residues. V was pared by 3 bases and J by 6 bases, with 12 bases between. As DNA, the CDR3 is TGTGCCAGCAGCTTTTCCTCGTATCGCGAGCAGTACTTC. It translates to CASSFSSYREQYF.

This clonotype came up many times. In DNA, the CDR3 is TGTGCCAGCAGCTTAGCTCACGAGCAGTACTTC. Amino acids: CASSLAHEQYF. This chain uses TRBV11-2 with TRBJ2-7; D not resolved. V was trimmed by 1 base and J by 5 bases, leaving 3 bases between them. Germline V gives CDR1 SGHAT, CDR2 FQNNGV. This CDR3 is built from 11 residues.

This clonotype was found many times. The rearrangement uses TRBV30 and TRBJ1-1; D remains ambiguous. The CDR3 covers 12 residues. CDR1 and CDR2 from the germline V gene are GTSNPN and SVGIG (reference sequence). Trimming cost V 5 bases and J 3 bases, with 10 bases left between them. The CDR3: CAWGYTYTEAFF. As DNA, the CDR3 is TGTGCCTGGGGTTACACTTACACTGAAGCTTTCTTT.

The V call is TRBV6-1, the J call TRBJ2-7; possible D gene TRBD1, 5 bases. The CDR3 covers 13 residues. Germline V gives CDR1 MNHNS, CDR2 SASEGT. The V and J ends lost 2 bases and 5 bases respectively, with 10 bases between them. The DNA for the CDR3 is TGTGCCAGCAGTGAATCAGGGCAGGACGAGCAGTACTTC. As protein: CASSESGQDEQYF.

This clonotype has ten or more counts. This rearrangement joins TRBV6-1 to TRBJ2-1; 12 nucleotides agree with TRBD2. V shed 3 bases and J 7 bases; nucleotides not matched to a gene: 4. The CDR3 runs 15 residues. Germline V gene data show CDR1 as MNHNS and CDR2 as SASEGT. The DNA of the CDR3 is TGTGCCAGCAGTGAGACTAGCGGGAGTATGAATGAGCAGTTCTTC. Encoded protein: CASSETSGSMNEQFF.

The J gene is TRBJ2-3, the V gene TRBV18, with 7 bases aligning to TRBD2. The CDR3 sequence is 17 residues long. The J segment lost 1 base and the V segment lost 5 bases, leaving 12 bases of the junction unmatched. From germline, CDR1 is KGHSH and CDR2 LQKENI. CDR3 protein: CASSRSTQRGRTDTQYF. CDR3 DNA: TGTGCCAGCTCAAGATCCACTCAGCGGGGACGCACAGATACGCAGTATTTT.

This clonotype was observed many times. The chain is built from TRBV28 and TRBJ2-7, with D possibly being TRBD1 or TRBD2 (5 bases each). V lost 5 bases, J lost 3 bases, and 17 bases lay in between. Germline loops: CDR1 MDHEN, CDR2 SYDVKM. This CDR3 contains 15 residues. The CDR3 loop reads CASSTRSVGGYEQYF. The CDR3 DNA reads TGTGCCAGCAGTACCCGGTCAGTTGGGGGCTACGAGCAGTACTTC. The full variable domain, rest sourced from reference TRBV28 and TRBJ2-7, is DVKVTQSSRYLVKRTGEKVFLECVQDMDHENMFWYRQDPGLGLRLIYFSYDVKMKEKGDIPEGYSVSREKKERFSLILESASTNQTSMYLCASSTRSVGGYEQYFGPGTRLTVT.

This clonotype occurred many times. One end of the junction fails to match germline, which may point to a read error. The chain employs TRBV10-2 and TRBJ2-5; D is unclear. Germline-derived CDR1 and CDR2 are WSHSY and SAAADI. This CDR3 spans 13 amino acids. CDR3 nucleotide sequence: TGTGCCAGCAGTTACCAAGGTCGCGAGACCCAGTACTTC. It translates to CASSYQGRETQYF.

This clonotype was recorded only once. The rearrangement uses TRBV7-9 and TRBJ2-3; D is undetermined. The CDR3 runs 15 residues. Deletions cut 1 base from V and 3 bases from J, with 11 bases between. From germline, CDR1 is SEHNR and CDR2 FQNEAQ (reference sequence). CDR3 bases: TGTGCCAGCAGCTTAGGGACCGCAAGGACAGATACGCAGTATTTT. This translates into CASSLGTARTDTQYF. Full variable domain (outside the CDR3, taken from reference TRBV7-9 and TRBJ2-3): DTGVSQNPRHKITKRGQNVTFRCDPISEHNRLYWYRQTLGQGPEFLTYFQNEAQLEKSRLLSDRFSAERPKGSFSTLEIQRTEQGDSAMYLCASSLGTARTDTQYFGPGTRLTVL.

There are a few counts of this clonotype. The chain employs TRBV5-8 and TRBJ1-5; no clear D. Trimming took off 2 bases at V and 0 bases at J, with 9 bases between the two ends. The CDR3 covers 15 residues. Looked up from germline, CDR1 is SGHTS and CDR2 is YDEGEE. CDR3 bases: TGTGCCAGCAGCTTAAGTGGGAATAGCAATCAGCCCCAGCATTTT. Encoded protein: CASSLSGNSNQPQHF. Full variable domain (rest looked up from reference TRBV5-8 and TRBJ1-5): EAGVTQSPTHLIKTRGQQATLRCSPISGHTSVYWYQQALGLGLQFLLWYDEGEERNRGNFPPRFSGRQFPNYSSELNVNALELEDSALYLCASSLSGNSNQPQHFGDGTRLSIL.

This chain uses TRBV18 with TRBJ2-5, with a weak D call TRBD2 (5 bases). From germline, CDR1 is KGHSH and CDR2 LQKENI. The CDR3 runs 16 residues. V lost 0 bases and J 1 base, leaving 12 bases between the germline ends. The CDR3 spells CASSPPRVSGQETQYF. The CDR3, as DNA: TGTGCCAGCTCACCACCGCGGGTATCGGGCCAAGAGACCCAGTACTTC.

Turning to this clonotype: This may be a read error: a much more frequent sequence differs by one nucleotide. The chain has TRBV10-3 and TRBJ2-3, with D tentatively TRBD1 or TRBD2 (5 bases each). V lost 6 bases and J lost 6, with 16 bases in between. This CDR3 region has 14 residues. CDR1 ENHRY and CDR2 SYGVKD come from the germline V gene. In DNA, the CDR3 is TGTGCCATCAGCCCCGGGGCACGCGGGGATACGCAGTATTTT. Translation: CAISPGARGDTQYF.

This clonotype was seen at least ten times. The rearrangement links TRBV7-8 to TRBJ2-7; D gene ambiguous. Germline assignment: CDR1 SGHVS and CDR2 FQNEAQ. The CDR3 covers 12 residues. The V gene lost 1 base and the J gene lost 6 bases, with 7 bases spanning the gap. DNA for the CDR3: TGTGCCAGCAGCTTAGGAACGCCCGAGCAGTACTTC. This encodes CASSLGTPEQYF.

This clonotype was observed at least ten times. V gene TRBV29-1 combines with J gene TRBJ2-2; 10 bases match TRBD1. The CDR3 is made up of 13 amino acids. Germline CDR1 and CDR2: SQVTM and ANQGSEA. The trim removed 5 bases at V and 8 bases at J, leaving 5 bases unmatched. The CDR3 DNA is TGCAGCGTTCGGGACAGGGGACCGGGGGAGCTGTTTTTT. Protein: CSVRDRGPGELFF.

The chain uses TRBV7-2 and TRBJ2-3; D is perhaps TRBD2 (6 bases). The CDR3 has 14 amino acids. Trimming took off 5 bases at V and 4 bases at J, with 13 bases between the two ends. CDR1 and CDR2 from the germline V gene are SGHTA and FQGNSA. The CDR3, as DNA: TGTGCCAGCAGCAGGAGGGTAGCGGCAGATACGCAGTATTTT. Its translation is CASSRRVAADTQYF.

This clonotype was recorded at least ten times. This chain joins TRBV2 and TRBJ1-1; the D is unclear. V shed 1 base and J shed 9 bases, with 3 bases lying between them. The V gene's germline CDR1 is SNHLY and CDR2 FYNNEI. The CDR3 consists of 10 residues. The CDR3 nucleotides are TGTGCCAGCAGTGAAGGTAAAGCTTTCTTT. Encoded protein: CASSEGKAFF.

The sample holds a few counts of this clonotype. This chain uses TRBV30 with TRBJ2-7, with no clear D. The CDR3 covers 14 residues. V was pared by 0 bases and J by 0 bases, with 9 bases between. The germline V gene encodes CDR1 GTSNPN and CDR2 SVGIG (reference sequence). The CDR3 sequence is CAWSVLVSSYEQYF. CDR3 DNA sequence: TGTGCCTGGAGTGTACTCGTGAGCTCCTACGAGCAGTACTTC.

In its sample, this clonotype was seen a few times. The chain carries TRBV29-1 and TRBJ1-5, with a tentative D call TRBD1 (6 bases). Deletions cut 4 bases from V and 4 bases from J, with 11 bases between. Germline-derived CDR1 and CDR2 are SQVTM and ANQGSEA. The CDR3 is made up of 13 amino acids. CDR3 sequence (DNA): TGCAGCGTTGGCGGGGGCCTTAATCAGCCCCAGCATTTT. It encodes CSVGGGLNQPQHF.

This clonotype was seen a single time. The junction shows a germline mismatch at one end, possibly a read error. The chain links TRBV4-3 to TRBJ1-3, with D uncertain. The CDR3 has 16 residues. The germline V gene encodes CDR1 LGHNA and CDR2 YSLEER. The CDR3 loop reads CANSQPTGGRGNTIYF. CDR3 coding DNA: TGCGCCAACAGCCAACCGACGGGTGGGAGAGGAAACACCATATATTTT.

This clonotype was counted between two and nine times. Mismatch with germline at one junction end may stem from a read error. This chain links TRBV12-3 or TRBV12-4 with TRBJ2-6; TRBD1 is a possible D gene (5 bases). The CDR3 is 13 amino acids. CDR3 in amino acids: CASSHSGANALTF. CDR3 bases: TGTGCCAGCAGTCACTCTGGGGCCAACGCCCTGACTTTC.